The following is a T cell receptor beta chain sequence with its context. The data were obtained in a study of shared clonotypes between healthy human individuals. Method: immunoSEQ multiplex PCR; TCRdb's copy keeps in-frame clones and lacks some. The table has roughly 2.5 million clones, around 90% seen once. This CDR3 has 14 residues. Trimming shortened V by 3 bases and J by 0 bases, and 8 bases separated the two germline ends. Germline lookup yields CDR1 KGHSH and CDR2 LQKENI. Sequenced material: naive CD4+ T cells sorted from blood. Subset here: CD45RA+ positively selected. The sequence was collected from a man younger than 35 in good health. V usage is TRBV18 and J usage is TRBJ1-1; tentatively, D is TRBD1 (6 bases). The CDR3 coding sequence is TGTGCCAGCTCACCGGACAGTCTGAACACTGAAGCTTTCTTT. Protein product: CASSPDSLNTEAFF.